This T cell receptor (beta chain) was identified in a study of a mutant IDH1 vaccine in newly diagnosed glioma. This clone was detected a few times. Method: immunoSEQ multiplex PCR; TCRdb's copy keeps in-frame clones and lacks some. The sample shows about 34,000 clones, about 80% of them seen only once. Trimming left V 0 bases short and J 0 bases short, with 15 bases between. Germline-derived CDR1 and CDR2 are MNHNS and SASEGT. There are 18 residues in the CDR3. Time point of the sample: baseline, week 1 (first vaccination visit). Documented treatment: pre-vaccination baseline after standard-of-care therapy. There were new WHO grade 3 or 4 astrocytomas in the donors, and these were IDH1-mutant and ATRX-lost.

The source material was peripheral blood mononuclear cells (PBMCs), sampled from a glioma patient treated with radiotherapy, temozolomide or both. The chain joins TRBV6-1 to TRBJ2-4; D not resolved. The origin of this receptor is a man between 45 and 60 years old with glioma. Some clones in this sample may be carry-over from other donors' samples. The CDR3 DNA follows: TGTGCCAGCAGTGAAGCGAGGAGAACGGCCCTAGCCAAAAACATTCAGTACTTC. This gives the protein CASSEARRTALAKNIQYF.